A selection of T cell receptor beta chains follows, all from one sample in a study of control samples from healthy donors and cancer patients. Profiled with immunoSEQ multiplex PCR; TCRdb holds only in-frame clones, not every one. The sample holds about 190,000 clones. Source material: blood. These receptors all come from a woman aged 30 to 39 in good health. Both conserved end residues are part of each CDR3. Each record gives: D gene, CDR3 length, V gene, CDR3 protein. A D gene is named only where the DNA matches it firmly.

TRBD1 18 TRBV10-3 CATQTGTGVDNSGNTIYF
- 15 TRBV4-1 CASSQDLAGWAPLHF
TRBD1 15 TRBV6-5 CASSYGDSANYGYTF
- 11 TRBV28 CASSSGNGLFF
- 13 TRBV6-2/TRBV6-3 CASSYEFPTEAFF
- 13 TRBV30 CAWSVRGDQPQHF
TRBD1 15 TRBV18 CASSPWDSDVQPQHF
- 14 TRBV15 CATSPGKGVYGYTF
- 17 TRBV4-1 CASSQAAFVGAQETQYF
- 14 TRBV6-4 CASSDLRGGNEQFF
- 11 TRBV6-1 CASSDHREAFF
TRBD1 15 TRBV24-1 CATSEGQGIQNIQYF
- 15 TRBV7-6 CASSLGDRGNSPLHF
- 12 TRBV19 CASSYGTYEQYF
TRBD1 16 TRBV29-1 CSVEDRGIGRNTEAFF
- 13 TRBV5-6 CASSLGEANGYTF
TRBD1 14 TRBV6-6 CASSYPGQSYGYTF
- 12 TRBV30 CAWSRQSKGYTF
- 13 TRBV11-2 CASSLDRYTEAFF
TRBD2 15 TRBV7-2 CASSLLAGGYNEQFF
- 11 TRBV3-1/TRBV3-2 CASSLTDTQYF
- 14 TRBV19 CASSIARGDSPLHF
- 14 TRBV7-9 CASSLQGANYGYTF
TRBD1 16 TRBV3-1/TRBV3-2 CASSHEGTAIGDIQYF
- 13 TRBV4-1 CASSQALPGALFF
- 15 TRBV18 CASSPNRETNYGYTF
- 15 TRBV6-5 CASSYNRGGNEKLFF
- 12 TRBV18 CASSPGNTEAFF
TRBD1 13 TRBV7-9 CASSRQGGNEQFF
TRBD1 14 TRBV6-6 CATTPGQGDNEQFF
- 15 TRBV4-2 CASSPREGLNTEAFF
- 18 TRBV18 CASSLLRDGTFSNQPQHF
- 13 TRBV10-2 CASSVGGGQPQHF
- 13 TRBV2 CASSLRGGETQYF
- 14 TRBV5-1 CASSLWLPYNEQFF
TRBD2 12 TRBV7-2 CASSPTSAQQFF
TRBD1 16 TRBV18 CASSPFRGQDNQPQHF
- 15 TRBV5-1 CASSLAQGSKETQYF
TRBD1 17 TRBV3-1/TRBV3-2 CASSQRLTAGGDSPLHF
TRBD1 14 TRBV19 CASSMDRGNYGYTF
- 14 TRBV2 CASRRTTGRETQYF
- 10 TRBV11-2 CASGRGGYTF
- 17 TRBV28 CASSLVAGRSRITEAFF
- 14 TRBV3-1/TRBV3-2 CASSHVPMDTEAFF
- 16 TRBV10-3 CAISQYPGSTNEKLFF
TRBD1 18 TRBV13 CASSSAYDRGNSGNTIYF
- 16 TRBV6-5 CASSYSVIGTVYGYTF
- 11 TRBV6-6 CASSLSGGYTF
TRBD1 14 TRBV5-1 CASAQGQGVYEQYF
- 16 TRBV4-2 CASSQEVGGTRNTIYF
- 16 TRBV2 CASRSFTGPLLEKLFF
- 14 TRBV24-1 CATSAQGRGGELFF
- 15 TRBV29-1 CSVGGGGNSNQPQHF
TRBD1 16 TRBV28 CASRDDRVGLSTEAFF
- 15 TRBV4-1 CASNQRASSYNEQFF
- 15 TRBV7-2 CASSPGIGGYNEQFF
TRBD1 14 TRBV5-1 CASSFDRGRNGYTF